This T cell receptor (beta chain) was sequenced for a study of T cell responses to AZD1222 COVID-19 vaccine. Study findings and constraints: The donor cohort was predominantly white British with a female majority, and clonal diversity may have been underestimated.

Notes on this clone: Its cognate antigen is unknown.

The germline V gene has CDR1 MDHEN and CDR2 SYDVKM. The CDR3 runs 15 residues. Losses at the gene ends were 1 base for V and 7 bases for J; bases not matched to a gene: 9. Assay: immunoSEQ multiplex PCR; the TCRdb copy retains only in-frame clones and omits some. The sample consists of over 130,000 clones, 92% of them appearing once. The V gene is TRBV28, the J gene TRBJ1-1; 7 bases are a match to TRBD1. The material sequenced was peripheral blood, taken 28 days after the second AZD1222 dose. This sequence originates from an adult who received the AZD1222 COVID-19 vaccine. Here the CDR3 reads CASSLFERQGDEAFF. CDR3 nucleotides: TGTGCCAGCAGTTTATTTGAGCGACAGGGCGATGAAGCTTTCTTT.